This TCR beta chain was documented in a study of OX40 agonist ivuxolimab in advanced cancers. Study-wide background: The drug used for patients, ivuxolimab, was an agonistic anti-OX40 (CD134) antibody. Patients in the trial were receiving intravenous ivuxolimab every 2 weeks, at doses of 0.01 to 10 mg/kg. The study enrolled dose-escalation patients with hepatocellular carcinoma, melanoma, renal cell or head and neck cancer. Among those treated, three patients had partial responses, one with hepatocellular carcinoma and two with cutaneous melanoma.

The data were produced by immunoSEQ multiplex PCR, yet TCRdb's version contains in-frame clones alone and is incomplete. The repertoire holds more than 45,000 clones, about 82% seen once, with over 2% in the top ten. This receptor was taken from an adult with an advanced solid tumor such as melanoma, head and neck, liver or kidney cancer. This specimen was CD4+ or CD8+ T cells sorted from blood, taken in a trial of the OX40 agonist ivuxolimab.

For the CDR3, the DNA is TGTGCCAGCAGCCCCCAACAGGGCTACGAGCAGTACTTC. Translating gives CASSPQQGYEQYF. The V and J genes are TRBV7-2 and TRBJ2-7, with D tentatively TRBD1 (6 bases). The CDR3 extends over 13 amino acids. Germline V gene lookup returns CDR1 SGHTA and CDR2 FQGNSA. Trimming took off 5 bases at V and 3 bases at J, with 11 bases between the two ends.